One and the same sample provided the 31 T cell receptor beta chains below, sequenced in a study of control samples from healthy donors and cancer patients. The protocol was immunoSEQ multiplex PCR, while the TCRdb copy is restricted to in-frame clones and leaves out a portion. The sample holds around 150,000 clones, around 90% seen once. Sequencing input: blood. The origin of the receptors is a man aged 30 to 39 in good health.

This chain uses TRBV3-1 (or the pseudogene TRBV3-2) with TRBJ2-5; 7 bases fit TRBD1. The CDR3 is made up of 15 amino acids. Germline V lookup: CDR1 LGHDT, CDR2 YNNKEL (reference sequence). V shed 3 bases and J 5 bases; nucleotides not matched to a gene: 9. CDR3: CASSQVTGIRETQYF. The CDR3 DNA reads as TGTGCCAGCAGCCAGGTGACAGGGATAAGGGAGACCCAGTACTTC.

The V and J genes are TRBV29-1 and TRBJ1-1; D may be TRBD1 (5 bases). Germline V gene data show CDR1 as SQVTM and CDR2 as ANQGSEA. V was pared by 3 bases and J by 1 base, with 9 bases between. The CDR3 is made up of 13 amino acids. CDR3 coding DNA: TGCAGCGTTGACCAGACAGCGAACACTGAAGCTTTCTTT. Translated: CSVDQTANTEAFF. Complete variable domain (other parts from reference TRBV29-1 and TRBJ1-1): SAVISQKPSRDICQRGTSLTIQCQVDSQVTMMFWYRQQPGQSLTLIATANQGSEATYESGFVIDKFPISRPNLTFSTLTVSNMSPEDSSIYLCSVDQTANTEAFFGQGTRLTVV.

The sample holds one count of this clone. The chain recombines TRBV27 with TRBJ1-2; D gene uncertain. Germline V gives CDR1 MNHEY, CDR2 SMNVEV (reference sequence). This CDR3 has 12 residues. V lost 6 bases and J lost 1, with 6 bases in between. CDR3 DNA: TGTGCCAGCAGGGCGGGTAACTATGGCTACACCTTC. This codes for CASRAGNYGYTF.

The chain employs TRBV27 and TRBJ2-7; D is ambiguous. This CDR3 contains 13 residues. Germline values: CDR1 MNHEY, CDR2 SMNVEV (reference sequence). V dropped 6 bases and J dropped 7 bases, with 16 bases sitting between them. The CDR3 nucleotides are TGTGCCAGCAGCCTCATAAGGAGCTCGGAGCAGTACTTC. Amino acids: CASSLIRSSEQYF.

This clone occurred a few times. V is TRBV7-7 and J is TRBJ2-1, with 15 bases that match TRBD2. Trimming at V came to 5 bases and at J to 10 bases, leaving 6 bases not matched to a gene. The CDR3 runs to 15 residues. In germline, CDR1 is SSHAT, CDR2 FNYEAQ (reference sequence). DNA of the CDR3: TGTGCCAGCAGCCCGGGACTAGCGGGGGGACAGGAGCAGTTCTTC. This encodes CASSPGLAGGQEQFF. Complete variable domain (other parts from reference TRBV7-7 and TRBJ2-1): GAGVSQSPRYKVTKRGQDVTLRCDPISSHATLYWYQQALGQGPEFLTYFNYEAQPDKSGLPSDRFSAERPEGSISTLTIQRTEQRDSAMYRCASSPGLAGGQEQFFGPGTRLTVL.

The chain carries TRBV7-9 and TRBJ1-3; D is uncertain. The ends were cut back, 4 bases at V and 4 bases at J, with 11 bases in the middle. Germline CDR1 reads SEHNR; CDR2 reads FQNEAQ (reference sequence). The CDR3 extends over 14 amino acids. The CDR3 protein is CASSSESIGNTIYF. The CDR3, as DNA: TGTGCCAGCAGCTCCGAAAGTATCGGAAACACCATATATTTT.

The chain employs TRBV14 and TRBJ1-1; unclear D gene. Trimming pared 1 base from V and 10 bases from J, leaving 13 bases between. CDR3 length: 13 amino acids. Germline CDR1 SGHDN, CDR2 FVKESK. In DNA form, the CDR3 reads TGTGCCAGCAGCCAAGCACGCGCCGGTGGAGCTTTCTTT. It specifies CASSQARAGGAFF.

This clone was observed a single time. The chain is built from TRBV6-2 or TRBV6-3 and TRBJ1-2; D might be TRBD1 (5 bases). V was pared by 4 bases and J by 7 bases, with 13 bases between. Germline V CDR1 and CDR2: MNHEY, SVGEGT. CDR3 length: 13 amino acids. CDR3 protein: CASSWTQPPGYTF. CDR3 coding DNA: TGTGCCAGCAGTTGGACACAACCCCCTGGCTACACCTTC.

The genes are TRBV5-1 and TRBJ1-1; 9 bases are a match to TRBD1. The ends lost 7 bases at V and 1 base at J; junction bases unmatched: 14. Germline-derived CDR1 and CDR2 are SGHRS and YFSETQ. The CDR3 length is 17 residues. For the CDR3, the DNA is TGCGCCAGCGGGACCGGGACAGGGCCCCGTCCGAACACTGAAGCTTTCTTT. Amino acid sequence: CASGTGTGPRPNTEAFF.

The CDR3 reads CASSLGQGHYGYTF. In DNA form, the CDR3 reads TGTGCCAGCAGCTTAGGACAGGGCCACTATGGCTACACCTTC. J is TRBJ1-2 and V is TRBV7-9; 7 nucleotides agree with TRBD1. With V trimmed by 1 base and J by 3 bases, 2 bases remained unmatched. This CDR3 contains 14 residues. Germline CDR1 reads SEHNR; CDR2 reads FQNEAQ (reference sequence). Looking up the rest from reference TRBV7-9 and TRBJ1-2 gives the full variable domain: DTGVSQNPRHKITKRGQNVTFRCDPISEHNRLYWYRQTLGQGPEFLTYFQNEAQLEKSRLLSDRFSAERPKGSFSTLEIQRTEQGDSAMYLCASSLGQGHYGYTFGSGTRLTVV.

The chain couples TRBV9 to TRBJ1-3; D might be TRBD1 (6 bases). The CDR3 contains 16 residues. Germline lookup yields CDR1 SGDLS and CDR2 YYNGEE. V was shortened by 4 bases and J by 5 bases, with 19 bases between the two germline ends. DNA for the CDR3: TGTGCCAGCAGCCCCCCCGAGGGGGATAAGAGAAACACCATATATTTT. Translation: CASSPPEGDKRNTIYF.

The chain joins TRBV19 to TRBJ1-2; D is unresolved. This CDR3 is built from 14 residues. CDR1 and CDR2 (germline): LNHDA, SQIVND (reference sequence). Between the trimmed V and J ends, which lost 7 bases and 0 bases, there was a span of 12 bases. CDR3 sequence reads: CASKRAPSNYGYTF. The CDR3 DNA reads as TGTGCCAGTAAAAGAGCCCCCTCTAACTATGGCTACACCTTC. Variable domain in full (rest from reference TRBV19 and TRBJ1-2): DGGITQSPKYLFRKEGQNVTLSCEQNLNHDAMYWYRQDPGQGLRLIYYSQIVNDFQKGDIAEGYSVSREKKESFPLTVTSAQKNPTAFYLCASKRAPSNYGYTFGSGTRLTVV.

This chain links TRBV11-3 with TRBJ2-5; D call uncertain. This CDR3 is 13 amino acids long. Deletions cut 2 bases from V and 3 bases from J, with 7 bases between. Germline CDR1 and CDR2: SGHNT and YENEEA. Here the CDR3 reads CASSLFGEETQYF. The DNA of the CDR3 is TGTGCCAGCAGCTTATTTGGGGAAGAGACCCAGTACTTC. Supplemented by reference TRBV11-3 and TRBJ2-5, the full variable domain reads EAGVVQSPRYKIIEKKQPVAFWCNPISGHNTLYWYLQNLGQGPELLIRYENEEAVDDSQLPKDRFSAERLKGVDSTLKIQPAELGDSAVYLCASSLFGEETQYFGPGTRLLVL.

The V and J genes are TRBV7-9 and TRBJ1-1; the match to TRBD1 covers 9 bases. CDR3 length: 16 residues. The germline V gene has CDR1 SEHNR and CDR2 FQNEAQ (reference sequence). V shed 1 base, J shed 1 base, and the junction held 4 bases outside the gene matches. The CDR3 DNA reads TGTGCCAGCAGCTTAGATACAGGGGGCAGGAACACTGAAGCTTTCTTT. The encoded protein is CASSLDTGGRNTEAFF.

The chain couples TRBV5-1 to TRBJ2-7; D unresolved. The V end lost 3 bases, the J end lost 1 base, and 11 bases lay between the germline ends. This CDR3 comprises 14 residues. Germline V gene data show CDR1 as SGHRS and CDR2 as YFSETQ. DNA of the CDR3: TGCGCCAGCAGCTCCACATGGGCTTCCTACGAGCAGTACTTC. This encodes CASSSTWASYEQYF.

The rearrangement joins TRBV6-2 or TRBV6-3 to TRBJ1-1; D is uncertain. V gave up 5 bases and J gave up 1 base, with 14 bases separating them. Germline assignment: CDR1 MNHEY and CDR2 SVGEGT. This CDR3 contains 15 residues. The chain's CDR3 is CASSPYLLRNTEAFF. The DNA of the CDR3 is TGTGCCAGCAGTCCATATCTCCTCCGGAACACTGAAGCTTTCTTT.

The CDR3 sequence is CASSQRDKNYEQYF. In DNA, the CDR3 is TGCGCCAGCAGCCAACGGGACAAAAACTACGAGCAGTACTTC. V usage is TRBV4-1 and J usage is TRBJ2-7, with TRBD1 as a possible D gene (6 bases). The ends were cut back, 2 bases at V and 3 bases at J, with 11 bases in the middle. This CDR3 is 14 amino acids long. Germline CDR1 and CDR2: MGHRA and YSYEKL.

The chain employs TRBV5-1 and TRBJ2-1, with TRBD2 identical over 7 bases. This CDR3 spans 15 amino acids. Per germline, CDR1 SGHRS and CDR2 YFSETQ. V shed 0 bases and J 3 bases; nucleotides not matched to a gene: 3. CDR3 in DNA: TGCGCCAGCAGCTTGGCAGCGGGGTTCTACAATGAGCAGTTCTTC. It specifies CASSLAAGFYNEQFF.

The rearrangement uses TRBV6-6 and TRBJ1-2; D is possibly TRBD1 (6 bases). Germline-derived CDR1 and CDR2 are MNHNY and SVGAGI (reference sequence). This CDR3 region has 15 residues. V lost 7 bases to trimming and J lost 4 bases, with 19 bases between them. The CDR3 reads CASTYTGHQFYGYTF. The CDR3 DNA is TGTGCCAGCACCTATACGGGACACCAATTCTATGGCTACACCTTC.

V usage is TRBV6-5 and J usage is TRBJ2-4; D might be TRBD2 (6 bases). Germline loops: CDR1 MNHEY, CDR2 SVGAGI. This CDR3 region has 14 residues. The V and J ends lost 0 bases and 9 bases respectively, with 12 bases between them. The CDR3 sequence: CASSYSAGAGIQYF. The CDR3 DNA follows: TGTGCCAGCAGTTACTCTGCAGGAGCGGGCATTCAGTACTTC.

This clone appeared once. V usage is TRBV19 and J usage is TRBJ2-6; D tentatively reads TRBD1 or TRBD2 (5 bases each). CDR1 LNHDA and CDR2 SQIVND come from the germline V gene (reference sequence). The CDR3 length is 16 residues. The ends were cut back, 7 bases at V and 2 bases at J, with 15 bases in the middle. DNA of the CDR3: TGTGCCAGTAAGAGGGGCAGGGAACCTGGGGCCAACGTCCTGACTTTC. This codes for CASKRGREPGANVLTF.

The chain employs TRBV7-9 and TRBJ1-6, with D perhaps matching TRBD1 (6 bases). Per germline, CDR1 SEHNR and CDR2 FQNEAQ (reference sequence). Between the trimmed V and J ends, which lost 6 bases and 6 bases, there was a span of 18 bases. The CDR3 sequence is 16 residues long. This chain's CDR3 is CASRLEGGTLNSPLHF. The CDR3 nucleotides are TGTGCCAGCAGGCTGGAGGGTGGGACACTTAATTCACCCCTCCACTTT.

The chain carries TRBV28 and TRBJ1-2, with D possibly matching TRBD1 (6 bases). The CDR3 sequence is 18 residues long. CDR1 is MDHEN and CDR2 is SYDVKM in the germline V gene. Trimming removed 10 bases from V and 4 bases from J, with 31 bases in between. The CDR3 protein is CATRGSGGPLLDAYGYTF. CDR3 DNA sequence: TGTGCCACCCGGGGTAGCGGGGGGCCCCTGCTAGACGCCTATGGCTACACCTTC.

This clone was recorded once. This chain uses TRBV27 with TRBJ2-3; maybe TRBD2 (5 bases). Germline V CDR1 and CDR2: MNHEY, SMNVEV (reference sequence). This CDR3 region has 16 residues. V lost 2 bases and J 4 bases, leaving 16 bases between the germline ends. The CDR3 is CASSLIHRPAADTQYF. The CDR3 coding sequence is TGTGCCAGCAGTTTAATTCATCGACCAGCGGCAGATACGCAGTATTTT.

Only a few counts were recorded for this clone. The rearrangement uses TRBV27 and TRBJ1-2; a possible D gene is TRBD1 (6 bases). The germline gives CDR1 MNHEY, CDR2 SMNVEV (reference sequence). This CDR3 comprises 12 residues. V lost 5 bases, J lost 8 bases, and 12 bases lay in between. The CDR3 nucleotides are TGTGCCAGCAGTCCCGGGGGCTGGGGCTACACCTTC. This codes for CASSPGGWGYTF.

The CDR3 sequence: CASSDSPLDRGGGYTF. The CDR3 DNA reads TGTGCCAGCAGTGATTCCCCTCTAGACAGGGGGGGTGGCTACACCTTC. The V and J genes are TRBV25-1 and TRBJ1-2, with 9 bases lining up with TRBD1. In germline, CDR1 is MGHDK, CDR2 SYGVNS. The CDR3 loop spans 16 amino acids. The ends lost 3 bases at V and 7 bases at J; junction bases unmatched: 12.

The chain combines TRBV18 with TRBJ2-7, with D possibly matching TRBD1 (6 bases). Germline-derived CDR1 and CDR2 are KGHSH and LQKENI. This CDR3 has 14 residues. The V end was cut by 6 bases, the J end by 2 bases, with 14 bases between. This CDR3 reads CASSPGTQTYEQYF. The CDR3 nucleotides are TGTGCCAGCTCGCCCGGGACACAAACCTACGAGCAGTACTTC.

This chain links TRBV7-9 with TRBJ2-5; a possible D gene is TRBD1 (6 bases). V lost 5 bases to trimming and J lost 5 bases, with 18 bases between them. CDR3 length: 15 residues. The germline gives CDR1 SEHNR, CDR2 FQNEAQ (reference sequence). CDR3 bases: TGTGCCAGCAGCAAAGGGGGTCCTCGCGAGGAGACCCAGTACTTC. This sequence encodes CASSKGGPREETQYF.

The chain has TRBV4-2 and TRBJ1-1; 9 bases match TRBD1. The CDR3 covers 15 residues. With V trimmed by 0 bases and J by 5 bases, 4 bases remained unmatched. Germline CDR1 LGHNA, CDR2 YNFKEQ. The CDR3 DNA reads as TGTGCCAGCAGCCAAGATACGGGACAGGGAACTGAAGCTTTCTTT. Protein: CASSQDTGQGTEAFF.

The chain uses TRBV3-1 (or the pseudogene TRBV3-2) and TRBJ2-7; 7 bases are a match to TRBD2. Germline V gives CDR1 LGHDT, CDR2 YNNKEL (reference sequence). This CDR3 comprises 14 residues. V lost 4 bases, J lost 7 bases, and 10 bases stayed unmatched. CDR3 sequence: CASSPRWEGREQYF. CDR3 DNA: TGTGCCAGCAGCCCGCGCTGGGAGGGCAGGGAGCAGTACTTC.

V usage is TRBV18 and J usage is TRBJ1-3; unclear D gene. The V end was cut by 3 bases, the J end by 1 base, with 7 bases between. CDR3 length: 14 amino acids. CDR1 is KGHSH and CDR2 is LQKENI in the germline V gene. Here the CDR3 reads CASSPTRSGNTIYF. In nucleotides, the CDR3 is TGTGCCAGCTCACCGACGAGATCTGGAAACACCATATATTTT. The full variable domain, in which reference TRBV18 and TRBJ1-3 provide the parts outside the CDR3, is NAGVMQNPRHLVRRRGQEARLRCSPMKGHSHVYWYRQLPEEGLKFMVYLQKENIIDESGMPKERFSAEFPKEGPSILRIQQVVRGDSAAYFCASSPTRSGNTIYFGEGSWLTVV.